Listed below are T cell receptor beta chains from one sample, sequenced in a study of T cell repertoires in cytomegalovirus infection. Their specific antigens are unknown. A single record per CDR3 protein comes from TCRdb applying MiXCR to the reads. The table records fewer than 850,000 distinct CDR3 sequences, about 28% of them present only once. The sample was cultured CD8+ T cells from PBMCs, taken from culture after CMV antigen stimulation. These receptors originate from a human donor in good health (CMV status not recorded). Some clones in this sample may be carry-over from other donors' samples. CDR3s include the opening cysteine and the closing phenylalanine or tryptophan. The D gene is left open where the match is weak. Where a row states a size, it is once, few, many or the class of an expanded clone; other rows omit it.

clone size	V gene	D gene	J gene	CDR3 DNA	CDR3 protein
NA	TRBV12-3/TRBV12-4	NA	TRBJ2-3	TGTGCCAGCAGAGAGCAGGGTACGCAGTATTTT	CASREQGTQYF
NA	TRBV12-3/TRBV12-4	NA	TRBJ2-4	TGTGCCAGCAGGTCAGCTGGCAAAAACATTCAGTACTTC	CASRSAGKNIQYF
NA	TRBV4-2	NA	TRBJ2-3	TGTGCCAGCAGCGGGGGGGCCGGGGATACGCAGTATTTT	CASSGGAGDTQYF
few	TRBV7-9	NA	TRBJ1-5	TGTGCCAGCAGCTTAGTGGGGTCCGAAGCATATAGCAATCAGCCCCAGCATTTT	CASSLVGSEAYSNQPQHF
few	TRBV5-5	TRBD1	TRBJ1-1	TGTGCCAGCAGCCTAGGACAGGGGGTAAGGAACACTGAAGCTTTCTTT	CASSLGQGVRNTEAFF
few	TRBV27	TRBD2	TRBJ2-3	TGTGCCAGCATCCCTTCTAGCGGGGGAATCACAGATACGCAGTATTTT	CASIPSSGGITDTQYF
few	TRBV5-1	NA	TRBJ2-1	TGTGCCAGCAGCACCCCACGGCGGGGTTACAATGAGCAGTTCTTC	CASSTPRRGYNEQFF
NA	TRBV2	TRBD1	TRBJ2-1	TGTGCCAGCCGAACAGGGGGTTCGTACAATGTGCAGTTCTTC	CASRTGGSYNVQFF
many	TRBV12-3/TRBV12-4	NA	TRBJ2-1	TGTGCCAGCAGCTTAGGAGGGGTTTACAATGAGCAGTTCTTC	CASSLGGVYNEQFF
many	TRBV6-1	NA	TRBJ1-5	TGTGCCAGCACATCCAGGCAGGGCAATCAGCCCCAGCATTTT	CASTSRQGNQPQHF
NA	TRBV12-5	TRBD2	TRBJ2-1	TGTGCTAGTGGTTCTCCACTAGCGGGGGTTTACAATGAGCAGTTCTTC	CASGSPLAGVYNEQFF
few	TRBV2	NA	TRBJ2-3	TGTGCCAGCAGTGAATGGGGGGAGGGCACAGATACGCAGTATTTT	CASSEWGEGTDTQYF
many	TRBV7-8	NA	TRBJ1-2	TGTGCCAGCAGCTTAACGGCCCAGTCTCACTATGGCTACACCTTC	CASSLTAQSHYGYTF
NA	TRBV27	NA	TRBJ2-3	TGTGCCAGCAGTTCCGGGACAATCACCCCAGATACGCAGTATTTT	CASSSGTITPDTQYF
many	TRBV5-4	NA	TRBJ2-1	TGTGCCAGCAGCTTGTCTGCCTCTAGGCTGAGCTCCTACAATGAGCAGTTCTTC	CASSLSASRLSSYNEQFF
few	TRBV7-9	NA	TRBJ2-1	TGTGCCAGCAGCTCTCAATACAATGAGCAGTTCTTC	CASSSQYNEQFF
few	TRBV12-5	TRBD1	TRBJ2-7	TGTGCTAGTGGTCCACCGACAGGGGTGCCTGGGGAGCAGTACTTC	CASGPPTGVPGEQYF
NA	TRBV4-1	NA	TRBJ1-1	TGCGCCAGCAGCCAATGGACGGGAGGGAGGACTGAAGCTTTCTTT	CASSQWTGGRTEAFF
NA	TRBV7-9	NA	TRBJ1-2	TGTGCCAGCAGCTTAGCGCTCGGTCAGAACTATGGCTACACCTTC	CASSLALGQNYGYTF
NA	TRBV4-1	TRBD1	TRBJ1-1	TGCGCCAGCAGCCAAGGACAGGGGGATCAAGCTTTCTTT	CASSQGQGDQAFF
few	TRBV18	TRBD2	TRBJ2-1	TGTGCCAGCTCCCGCCTACTAGCGGGGGCAAGCTCCTACAATGAGCAGTTCTTC	CASSRLLAGASSYNEQFF
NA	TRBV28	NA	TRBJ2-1	TGTGCCAGCAGCGGACTGGCGTCGATCGATGAGCAGTTCTTC	CASSGLASIDEQFF
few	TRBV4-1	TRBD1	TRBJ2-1	TGCGCCAGCAGACCGGCCGGACAGGGAAATAGGAATGAGCAGTTCTTC	CASRPAGQGNRNEQFF
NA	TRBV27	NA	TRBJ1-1	TGTGCCAGCCGCCAAGGAGGGTTCGGTACTGAAGCTTTCTTT	CASRQGGFGTEAFF
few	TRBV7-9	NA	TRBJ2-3	TGTGCCAGCAGCTCAGAACCAGGGCTCACAGATACGCAGTATTTT	CASSSEPGLTDTQYF
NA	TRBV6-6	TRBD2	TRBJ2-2	TGTGCCAGCAGTTACCGCTCTAGCGGGGGAGCGAACACCGGGGAGCTGTTTTTT	CASSYRSSGGANTGELFF
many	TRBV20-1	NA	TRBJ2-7	TGCAGTGCTAGAGATGGCCGCCAGTCTGTCTACGAGCAGTACTTC	CSARDGRQSVYEQYF
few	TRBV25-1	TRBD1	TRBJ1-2	TGTGCCAGCTCTCAGGGGGCGAGATATGGCTACACCTTC	CASSQGARYGYTF
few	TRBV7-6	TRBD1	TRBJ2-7	TGTGCCAGCAGCTTACATCCGGGACAGACCTACGAGCAGTACTTC	CASSLHPGQTYEQYF
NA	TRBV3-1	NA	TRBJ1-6	TGTGCCAGCAGCCCAGCCGTCAACCATAATTCACCCCTCCACTTT	CASSPAVNHNSPLHF
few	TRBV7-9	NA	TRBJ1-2	TGTGCCAGCACCCTAGGCCGGGGAGGAGTCTATGGCTACACCTTC	CASTLGRGGVYGYTF
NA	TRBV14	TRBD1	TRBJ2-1	TGTGCCAGCAGCCAAAGGGACAGGGGGAATGAGCAGTTCTTC	CASSQRDRGNEQFF
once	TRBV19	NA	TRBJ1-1	TGTGCCAGTAGTATAGTCCTGGAGCCAAAGGGGAACACTGAAGCTTTCTTT	CASSIVLEPKGNTEAFF
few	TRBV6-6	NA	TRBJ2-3	TGTGCCAGCAGCCGTTCCTCGTACGTACAGGGAGGCACAGATACGCAGTATTTT	CASSRSSYVQGGTDTQYF
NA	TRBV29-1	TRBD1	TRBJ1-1	TGCAGCGCGGGACAGGGGCTGGAAGCTTTCTTT	CSAGQGLEAFF
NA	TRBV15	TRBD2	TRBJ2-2	TGTGCCACCAGCAGAGGGTACGATCTAGCGGATGACCGAATCACCGGGGAGCTGTTTTTT	CATSRGYDLADDRITGELFF
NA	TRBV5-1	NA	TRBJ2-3	TGCGCCAGCAGCTTGGTCCCGGATGGGGCTAGCACAGATACGCAGTATTTT	CASSLVPDGASTDTQYF
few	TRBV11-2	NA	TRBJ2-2	TGTGCCAGCAGACCTACAGGGCCTGGGGAGCTGTTTTTT	CASRPTGPGELFF
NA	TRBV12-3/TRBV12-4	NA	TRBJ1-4	TGTGCCAGCAGTAGAACCGGACTGCACTATGAAAAACTGTTTTTT	CASSRTGLHYEKLFF
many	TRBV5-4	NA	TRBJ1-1	TGTGCCAGCAGCTCAGGACAGAAGAACACTGAAGCTTTCTTT	CASSSGQKNTEAFF
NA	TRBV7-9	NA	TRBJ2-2	TGTGCCAGCAGCTTAGCGATGATAGCCGGGGAGCTGTTTTTT	CASSLAMIAGELFF
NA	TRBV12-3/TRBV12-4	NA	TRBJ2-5	TGTGCCAGCCTAAACGGCCAAGAGACCCAGTACTTC	CASLNGQETQYF
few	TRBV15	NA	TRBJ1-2	TGTGCCACCAGCAGAGCGGGGAACAGCTTGTTCTATGGCTACACCTTC	CATSRAGNSLFYGYTF
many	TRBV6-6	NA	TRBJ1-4	TGTGCCAGCAGTTACTCGACCGGGTCGGGGTCAACTAATGAAAAACTGTTTTTT	CASSYSTGSGSTNEKLFF
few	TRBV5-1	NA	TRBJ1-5	TGCGCCAGCAGCTTGAGTTCAGGAGGCCAGCCCCAGCATTTT	CASSLSSGGQPQHF
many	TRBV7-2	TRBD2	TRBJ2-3	TGTGCCAGCAGCAATCAGGGCGGGAGGACAGATACGCAGTATTTT	CASSNQGGRTDTQYF
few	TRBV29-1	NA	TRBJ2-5	TGCAGCGTTCAGGGATACCGGTCGCTGGAGACCCAGTACTTC	CSVQGYRSLETQYF
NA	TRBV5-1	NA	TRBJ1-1	TGCGCCAGCAGCTTGGGACAGTCCCTGGAAGCTTTCTTT	CASSLGQSLEAFF
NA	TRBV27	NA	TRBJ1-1	TGTGCCAGCAGTTTATCGTTTCCGCGGACTGAAGCTTTCTTT	CASSLSFPRTEAFF
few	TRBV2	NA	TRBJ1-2	TGTGCCAGCAGGCCAGCCTCGAACTATGGCTACACCTTC	CASRPASNYGYTF
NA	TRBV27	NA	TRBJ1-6	TGTGCCAGCGGGTTGGTTAGGGCGAATTCACCCCTCCACTTT	CASGLVRANSPLHF
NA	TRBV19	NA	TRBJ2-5	TGTGCCAGTAGTACAGGGAACGCGGTCCAAGAGACCCAGTACTTC	CASSTGNAVQETQYF
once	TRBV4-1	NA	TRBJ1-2	TGCACCAGCAGCCAAGGGGGAACGGTCTACCATGGCTACACCTTC	CTSSQGGTVYHGYTF
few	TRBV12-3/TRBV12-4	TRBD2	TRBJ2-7	TGTGCCAGCAGTTTGCGGGGACTAGCGGGGGGCGAGCAGTACTTC	CASSLRGLAGGEQYF
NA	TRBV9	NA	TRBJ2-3	TGTGCCAGCAGCGTAGACTTTGGGACACTCGATTCAGATACGCAGTATTTT	CASSVDFGTLDSDTQYF
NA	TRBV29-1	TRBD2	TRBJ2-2	TGCAGCGTTCGAGTTCGGGGGGACTCGAACACCGGGGAGCTGTTTTTT	CSVRVRGDSNTGELFF
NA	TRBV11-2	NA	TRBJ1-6	TGTGCCAGCAGCTTATGGCGTAGGGGGGATCCCTATAATTCACCCCTCCACTTT	CASSLWRRGDPYNSPLHF
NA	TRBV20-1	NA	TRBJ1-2	TGCAGTGCTAGAGATAAATTTAGTCAGGAGGCCAACTATGGCTACACCTTC	CSARDKFSQEANYGYTF
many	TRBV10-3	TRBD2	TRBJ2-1	TGTGCCATCAGTGAGTTTGGAGGCGGGGGGGATTACCCCTACAATGAGCAGTTCTTC	CAISEFGGGGDYPYNEQFF
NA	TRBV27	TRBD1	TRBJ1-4	TGTGCCAGTGGTCCGGGACAGATTAATGAAAAACTGTTTTTT	CASGPGQINEKLFF